Sequencing of this T cell receptor (beta chain) was carried out in a study of shared clonotypes between healthy human individuals. Study in general: Every donor yielded three CD4 naive, three CD4 memory, two CD8 naive and one CD8 memory plate.

Study-wide points: Even with large depth, rarefaction showed that sorted-subset sequencing was incomplete. On the whole, naive subsets had larger estimated richness than memory subsets had.

TCRdb's copy holds only in-frame clones and misses some; the assay was immunoSEQ multiplex PCR. The sample consists of roughly 2 million clones, 95% of them appearing once. The authors divided CD4+ cells into CD45RA+ naive and CD45RA-negative memory subsets. Germline CDR1 SGHVS, CDR2 FNYEAQ. The CDR3 extends over 11 amino acids. Between the trimmed V and J ends, which lost 5 bases and 5 bases, there was a span of 7 bases. Note on this clone: The antigen is unknown.

The TCR was taken from a man aged 18 to 29 in good health. This sequence joins TRBV7-6 and TRBJ2-7; a weak D match, TRBD1 (5 bases). Sequencing used naive CD4+ T cells sorted from blood. The subset was: CD45RA+ positively selected. The CDR3 sequence is CASSQGDEQYF. CDR3 DNA: TGTGCCAGCAGCCAGGGCGACGAGCAGTACTTC. Variable domain in full (rest from reference TRBV7-6 and TRBJ2-7): GAGVSQSPRYKVTKRGQDVALRCDPISGHVSLYWYRQALGQGPEFLTYFNYEAQQDKSGLPNDRFSAERPEGSISTLTIQRTEQRDSAMYRCASSQGDEQYFGPGTRLTVT.